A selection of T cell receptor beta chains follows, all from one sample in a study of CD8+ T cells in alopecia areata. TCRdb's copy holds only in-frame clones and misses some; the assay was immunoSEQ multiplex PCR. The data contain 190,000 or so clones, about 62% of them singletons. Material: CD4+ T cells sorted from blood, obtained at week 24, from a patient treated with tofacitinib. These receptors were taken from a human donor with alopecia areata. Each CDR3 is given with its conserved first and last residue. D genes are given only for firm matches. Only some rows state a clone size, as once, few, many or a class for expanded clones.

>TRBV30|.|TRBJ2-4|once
CAWALGTRGIQYF
TGTGCCTGGGCCCTGGGGACCCGCGGCATTCAGTACTTC
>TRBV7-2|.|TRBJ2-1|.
CASTIVDGENEQFF
TGTGCCAGCACCATAGTTGACGGGGAGAATGAGCAGTTCTTC
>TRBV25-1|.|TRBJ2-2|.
CASSELKNTGELFF
TGTGCCAGCAGTGAATTGAAGAACACCGGGGAGCTGTTTTTT
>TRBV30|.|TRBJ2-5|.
CAWSRVSETQYF
TGTGCCTGGAGTCGCGTTTCGGAGACCCAGTACTTC
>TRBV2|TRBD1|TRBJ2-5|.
CASNAGGPQETQYF
TGTGCCAGCAATGCAGGGGGACCCCAAGAGACCCAGTACTTC
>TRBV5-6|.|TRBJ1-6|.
CASSLKGPRWTPLHF
TGTGCCAGCAGCTTGAAGGGGCCGCGGTGGACACCCCTCCACTTT
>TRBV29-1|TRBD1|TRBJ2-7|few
CSAGTGGSYEQYF
TGCAGCGCTGGGACAGGGGGCTCCTACGAGCAGTACTTC
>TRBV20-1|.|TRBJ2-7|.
CSAREVYEQYF
TGCAGTGCTAGAGAAGTTTACGAGCAGTACTTC
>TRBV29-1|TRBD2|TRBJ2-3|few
CSVGLAGGSTDTQYF
TGCAGCGTTGGACTAGCGGGGGGGAGCACAGATACGCAGTATTTT
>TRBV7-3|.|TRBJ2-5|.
CASSLLPLETQYF
TGTGCCAGCAGCTTACTTCCCTTAGAGACCCAGTACTTC
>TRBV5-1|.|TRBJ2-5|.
CASTLGSSEGETQYF
TGCGCCAGCACCCTGGGGTCTAGCGAGGGAGAGACCCAGTACTTC
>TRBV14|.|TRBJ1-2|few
CASSQDHGSPYGYTF
TGTGCCAGCAGCCAAGATCACGGGTCTCCCTATGGCTACACCTTC
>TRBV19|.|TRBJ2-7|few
CATKGAEDEQYF
TGTGCCACCAAAGGGGCAGAGGACGAGCAGTACTTC
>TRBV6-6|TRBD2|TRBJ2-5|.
CASRLAGEETQYF
TGTGCCAGCAGACTAGCGGGCGAAGAGACCCAGTACTTC
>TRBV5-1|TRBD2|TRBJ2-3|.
CASSFDRAGTSLTDTQYF
TGCGCCAGCAGCTTTGATCGAGCCGGGACTAGCCTTACAGATACGCAGTATTTT
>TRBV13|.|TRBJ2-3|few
CASSLTRGRTDTQYF
TGTGCCAGCAGCTTAACCCGAGGGCGAACAGATACGCAGTATTTT
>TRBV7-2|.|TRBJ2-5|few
CASSPVGGIQETQYF
TGTGCCAGCAGTCCTGTCGGCGGGATACAAGAGACCCAGTACTTC
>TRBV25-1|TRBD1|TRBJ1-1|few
CASTPTGGSAEAFF
TGTGCCAGCACCCCGACAGGGGGTAGCGCTGAAGCTTTCTTT
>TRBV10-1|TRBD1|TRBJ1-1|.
CASPLGDRATSNTEAFF
TGCGCCAGCCCCCTGGGGGACAGAGCTACTTCGAACACTGAAGCTTTCTTT
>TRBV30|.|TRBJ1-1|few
CAWTDTRKDSEAFF
TGTGCCTGGACCGATACAAGGAAAGACTCTGAAGCTTTCTTT
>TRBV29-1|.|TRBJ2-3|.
CSVGELTGLGTDTQYF
TGCAGCGTGGGGGAGCTTACAGGGCTTGGGACAGATACGCAGTATTTT
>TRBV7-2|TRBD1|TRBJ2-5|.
CASSLSGTGGETQYF
TGTGCCAGCAGCTTGTCCGGGACAGGGGGTGAGACCCAGTACTTC
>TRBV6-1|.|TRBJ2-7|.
CASKAERGYEQYF
TGTGCCAGCAAGGCGGAACGTGGCTACGAGCAGTACTTC
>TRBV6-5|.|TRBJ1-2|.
CASSLDSTNYGYTF
TGTGCCAGCAGTTTGGACAGCACTAACTATGGCTACACCTTC
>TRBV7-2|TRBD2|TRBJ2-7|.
CASSLEAGGPYEQYF
TGTGCCAGCAGCTTAGAAGCGGGGGGGCCCTACGAGCAGTACTTC
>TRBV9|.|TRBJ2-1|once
CASSVVSGEEGTEQFF
TGTGCCAGCAGCGTAGTTTCTGGCGAGGAGGGGACTGAGCAGTTCTTC
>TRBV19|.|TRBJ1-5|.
CASSWVGTGQPQHF
TGTGCCAGTAGTTGGGTGGGGACCGGTCAGCCCCAGCATTTT